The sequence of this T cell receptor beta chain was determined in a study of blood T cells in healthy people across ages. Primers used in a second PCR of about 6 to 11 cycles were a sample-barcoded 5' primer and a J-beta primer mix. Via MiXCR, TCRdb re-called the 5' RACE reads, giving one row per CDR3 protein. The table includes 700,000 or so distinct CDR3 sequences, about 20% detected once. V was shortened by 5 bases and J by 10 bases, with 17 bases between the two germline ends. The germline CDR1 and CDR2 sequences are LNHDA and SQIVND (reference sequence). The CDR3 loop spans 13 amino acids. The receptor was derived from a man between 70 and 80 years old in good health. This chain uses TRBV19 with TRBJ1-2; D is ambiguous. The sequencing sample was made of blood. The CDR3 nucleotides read TGTGCCAGTAGTGTACAGCTTTGGGAAATCTACACCTTC. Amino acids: CASSVQLWEIYTF.